Presented here are 32 T cell receptor beta chains from one specimen sequenced in a study of T cells in Graves' hyperthyroidism and ophthalmopathy. Amplified TCR beta CDR3 regions derived from RNA transcripts. First-round RT-PCR of the TCR CDR3 relied on the HTBI primer set. MiXCR, applied by TCRdb to the multiplex PCR reads, yields one record per CDR3 protein. The table includes about 560,000 distinct CDR3 sequences, roughly 17% detected once. Source material: blood. The receptors shown here come from a woman under 30 with Graves' hyperthyroidism.

This clonotype appeared a few times. The chain couples TRBV28 to TRBJ1-6, with D tentatively TRBD1 (5 bases). CDR3 length: 13 amino acids. Germline values: CDR1 MDHEN, CDR2 SYDVKM. The V and J ends lost 4 bases and 9 bases respectively, with 10 bases between them. CDR3 sequence reads: CASSWQGTSPLHF. DNA for the CDR3: TGTGCCAGCAGTTGGCAGGGTACTTCACCCCTCCACTTT.

This clonotype was observed a handful of times. This chain connects TRBV27 to TRBJ2-1; a possible D gene is TRBD1 (6 bases). CDR3 length: 13 residues. Deletions cut 2 bases from V and 8 bases from J, with 10 bases between. CDR1 is MNHEY and CDR2 is SMNVEV in the germline V gene (reference sequence). The CDR3 loop reads CASSLAGEHEQFF. The CDR3 bases are TGTGCCAGCAGTTTAGCAGGGGAACATGAGCAGTTCTTC.

The sample holds a few counts of this clonotype. This chain links TRBV20-1 with TRBJ2-7; 9 bases are a match to TRBD2. From germline, CDR1 is DFQATT and CDR2 SNEGSKA (reference sequence). The CDR3 loop spans 12 amino acids. V shed 6 bases, J shed 3 bases, and the junction held 3 bases outside the gene matches. The CDR3 DNA follows: TGCAGTGCCCCGACTAGCGGCTACGAGCAGTACTTC. Translating gives CSAPTSGYEQYF.

This clonotype was found many times. The V call is TRBV10-1, the J call TRBJ2-7; D is perhaps TRBD1 or TRBD2 (5 bases each). The germline gives CDR1 WNHNN, CDR2 SYGVQD (reference sequence). CDR3 length equals 12 residues. V lost 3 bases and J lost 3, with 6 bases in between. This CDR3 reads CASSDGGYEQYF. The CDR3 DNA is TGCGCCAGCAGTGATGGGGGCTACGAGCAGTACTTC.

This rearrangement joins TRBV4-3 to TRBJ1-3, with a weak D call TRBD1 (5 bases). The CDR3 extends over 16 amino acids. Trimming removed 3 bases at V and 4 bases at J, with 16 bases between. CDR1 LGHNA and CDR2 YSLEER come from the germline V gene. The CDR3 sequence: CASSHVLGDAGNTIYF. As DNA, the CDR3 is TGCGCCAGCAGCCATGTCCTCGGGGACGCAGGAAACACCATATATTTT.

CDR3: CASSLVPTNEKLFF. The CDR3, as DNA: TGTGCCAGTAGTTTGGTTCCAACTAATGAAAAACTGTTTTTT. This rearrangement joins TRBV19 to TRBJ1-4; D unclear. The CDR3 contains 14 residues. Trimming removed 5 bases from V and 0 bases from J, with 7 bases in between. From germline, CDR1 is LNHDA and CDR2 SQIVND (reference sequence).

V gene TRBV10-2 combines with J gene TRBJ1-2, with a weak D call TRBD1 (6 bases). The CDR3 covers 14 residues. The V gene's germline CDR1 is WSHSY and CDR2 SAAADI. V dropped 0 bases and J dropped 4 bases, with 9 bases sitting between them. The CDR3 region has the DNA TGCGCCAGCAGTGAGTCCGGACAGTCCTATGGCTACACCTTC. Translated, it gives CASSESGQSYGYTF.

There are many counts of this clonotype. The V call is TRBV20-1, the J call TRBJ2-1; 9 bases map to TRBD1. The CDR3 runs to 15 residues. V trimming: 0 bases; J trimming: 6 bases; junction bases outside the gene matches: 6. CDR1 and CDR2 from the germline V gene are DFQATT and SNEGSKA (reference sequence). The CDR3 loop is CSARDHRGPFNEQFF. The CDR3 DNA reads as TGCAGTGCTAGAGACCACAGGGGGCCTTTCAATGAGCAGTTCTTC.

In this sample, this clonotype turned up many times. This sequence joins TRBV7-2 and TRBJ2-3, with D perhaps matching TRBD2 (7 bases). The CDR3 runs to 15 residues. Germline loops: CDR1 SGHTA, CDR2 FQGNSA. The V gene lost 1 base and the J gene lost 4 bases, with 12 bases spanning the gap. DNA for the CDR3: TGTGCCAGCAGCTTAGGAGGGGGGGCCGCAGATACGCAGTATTTT. Its translation: CASSLGGGAADTQYF. Using reference TRBV7-2 and TRBJ2-3 for the parts outside the CDR3, the full variable domain is GAGVSQSPSNKVTEKGKDVELRCDPISGHTALYWYRQSLGQGLEFLIYFQGNSAPDKSGLPSDRFSAERTGGSVSTLTIQRTQQEDSAVYLCASSLGGGAADTQYFGPGTRLTVL.

To note about this clonotype: A much bigger clone sits one base away, suggesting this may be a read error. V usage is TRBV5-8 and J usage is TRBJ2-5; perhaps TRBD2 as D (6 bases). The CDR3 has 16 residues. Germline loops: CDR1 SGHTS, CDR2 YDEGEE. CDR3 sequence: CASSRQLVQGRETRYF. As DNA, the CDR3 is TGCGCCAGCAGCCGACAACTCGTGCAGGGACGGGAGACCCGGTACTTC.

The chain links TRBV6-1 to TRBJ2-2, with D tentatively TRBD1 or TRBD2 (6 bases each). The germline gives CDR1 MNHNS, CDR2 SASEGT. V was trimmed by 6 bases and J by 3 bases, leaving 14 bases between them. The CDR3 has 15 amino acids. The DNA for the CDR3 is TGTGCCAGCAGGGGGGGCAGTGGGCACACCGGGGAGCTGTTTTTT. It encodes CASRGGSGHTGELFF.

V gene TRBV9 combines with J gene TRBJ2-1, with 10 bases lining up with TRBD2. The CDR3 runs 18 residues. Germline CDR1 is SGDLS and CDR2 is YYNGEE. After removal of 2 bases from V and 6 bases from J, the junction contained 14 bases not matched to a gene. CDR3 loop: CASSVTASGRARGNEQFF. The DNA of the CDR3 is TGTGCCAGCAGCGTTACAGCAAGCGGGAGGGCGCGGGGCAATGAGCAGTTCTTC. The whole variable domain, filled in from reference TRBV9 and TRBJ2-1, reads DSGVTQTPKHLITATGQRVTLRCSPRSGDLSVYWYQQSLDQGLQFLIQYYNGEERAKGNILERFSAQQFPDLHSELNLSSLELGDSALYFCASSVTASGRARGNEQFFGPGTRLTVL.

V gene TRBV5-1 combines with J gene TRBJ2-3; no definite D call. The V end was cut by 7 bases, the J end by 0 bases, with 6 bases between. The CDR3 length is 12 residues. The germline CDR1 and CDR2 sequences are SGHRS and YFSETQ. The CDR3 sequence is CASGVSTDTQYF. The CDR3 coding sequence is TGCGCCAGCGGGGTTAGCACAGATACGCAGTATTTT.

This clonotype was observed many times. The CDR3: CASSLGSEGAFF. The CDR3 DNA is TGCGCCAGCAGCCTCGGATCCGAGGGAGCTTTCTTT. This rearrangement joins TRBV5-1 to TRBJ1-1; no clear D gene. Trimming removed 4 bases at V and 10 bases at J, with 14 bases between. The CDR3 consists of 12 residues. Germline CDR1 reads SGHRS; CDR2 reads YFSETQ.

The V gene is TRBV4-3, the J gene TRBJ2-7, with 7 bases identical to TRBD1. Germline V CDR1 and CDR2: LGHNA, YSLEER. The V gene end was trimmed by 3 bases and the J gene end by 2 bases; junction bases not matched to a gene: 4. There are 14 residues in the CDR3. CDR3 nucleotides: TGCGCCAGCAGCCAGAGGACAGGTACCTACGAGCAGTACTTC. Translation gives CASSQRTGTYEQYF.

The chain is built from TRBV7-9 and TRBJ2-7, with 7 nucleotides matching TRBD2. This CDR3 has 15 residues. The ends lost 4 bases at V and 3 bases at J; junction bases unmatched: 9. From germline, CDR1 is SEHNR and CDR2 FQNEAQ (reference sequence). The CDR3 loop reads CASSSLGRESYEQYF. DNA for the CDR3: TGTGCCAGCAGCTCCCTAGGGCGGGAGAGCTACGAGCAGTACTTC.

This clonotype appeared many times. The chain links TRBV28 to TRBJ1-5, with TRBD1 identical over 7 bases. V lost 7 bases, J lost 1 base, and 13 bases stayed unmatched. Germline V gene lookup returns CDR1 MDHEN and CDR2 SYDVKM. The CDR3 is 17 residues long. The CDR3 sequence: CASIPLGQGVSNQPQHF. The CDR3 region has the DNA TGTGCCAGCATCCCCCTCGGGCAGGGGGTGAGCAATCAGCCCCAGCATTTT.

The chain is built from TRBV5-1 and TRBJ1-5, with 7 positions matching TRBD1. The germline gives CDR1 SGHRS, CDR2 YFSETQ. This CDR3 is 17 amino acids long. J gave up 1 base and V 0 bases, and 7 bases lay outside the gene matches. The DNA of the CDR3 is TGCGCCAGCAGCTTGGTGCCTGTGACAGGGAGCAATCAGCCCCAGCATTTT. It is translated as CASSLVPVTGSNQPQHF. Drawing the rest from reference TRBV5-1 and TRBJ1-5, the complete variable domain is KAGVTQTPRYLIKTRGQQVTLSCSPISGHRSVSWYQQTPGQGLQFLFEYFSETQRNKGNFPGRFSGRQFSNSRSEMNVSTLELGDSALYLCASSLVPVTGSNQPQHFGDGTRLSIL.

The chain links TRBV28 to TRBJ2-3, with TRBD2 matching over 8 bases. CDR1 is MDHEN, CDR2 SYDVKM, per germline. V lost 5 bases and J lost 5; bases outside the gene matches: 18. The CDR3 spans 18 residues. The DNA for the CDR3 is TGTGCCAGCAGTCAGACAAATAGCGGGACCTCCAGGCGAGATACGCAGTATTTT. It is translated as CASSQTNSGTSRRDTQYF.

The chain links TRBV27 to TRBJ2-7; D possibly corresponds to TRBD1 (7 bases). The V and J ends lost 9 bases and 1 base respectively, with 19 bases between them. Looked up from germline, CDR1 is MNHEY and CDR2 is SMNVEV (reference sequence). This CDR3 is built from 15 residues. The chain's CDR3 is CASPQRQGGSYEQYF. CDR3 DNA sequence: TGTGCCAGTCCCCAGAGGCAGGGGGGTTCCTACGAGCAGTACTTC.

The rearrangement links TRBV9 to TRBJ2-5; D remains ambiguous. The CDR3 has 13 residues. Germline CDR1 is SGDLS and CDR2 is YYNGEE. Trimming pared 0 bases from V and 4 bases from J, leaving 7 bases between. CDR3 in DNA: TGTGCCAGCAGCGTAGTCCCTCTAGAGACCCAGTACTTC. Translated, it gives CASSVVPLETQYF.

V is TRBV6-2 or TRBV6-3 and J is TRBJ2-4; 13 nucleotides line up with TRBD2. Trimming at V came to 0 bases and at J to 3 bases, leaving 5 bases not matched to a gene. Per the germline V gene, CDR1 is MNHEY and CDR2 is SVGEGT. This CDR3 is built from 18 residues. The CDR3 DNA sequence: TGTGCCAGCAGTTACTCGACTAGCGGGGGGCAAATCAAAAACATTCAGTACTTC. It translates to CASSYSTSGGQIKNIQYF.

This clonotype occurred many times. The chain recombines TRBV7-2 with TRBJ2-5; 10 nucleotides align to TRBD2. CDR3 length equals 18 residues. Germline V lookup: CDR1 SGHTA, CDR2 FQGNSA. Trimming removed 1 base from V and 5 bases from J; junction bases left unmatched: 13. In DNA, the CDR3 is TGTGCCAGCAGCTTAGTAGCGAGCGGGGGGGCATGGGGTGAGACCCAGTACTTC. This codes for CASSLVASGGAWGETQYF.

This clonotype was seen only a few times. The genes are TRBV27 and TRBJ2-1, with 13 bases lining up with TRBD2. Unmatched junction bases numbered 7, after V lost 5 bases and J lost 0 bases. The CDR3 totals 18 residues. Germline CDR1 MNHEY, CDR2 SMNVEV (reference sequence). CDR3 amino acids: CASSRGLAGTSSYNEQFF. The CDR3 DNA reads as TGTGCCAGCAGTAGGGGACTAGCGGGGACTAGCTCCTACAATGAGCAGTTCTTC.

A note on this clonotype: One junction end does not reproduce the germline sequence, and a read error may be involved. The chain couples TRBV28 to TRBJ2-5; TRBD2 might be the D (6 bases). The CDR3 contains 12 residues. The germline V gene encodes CDR1 MDHEN and CDR2 SYDVKM. The CDR3 DNA is TGTGCAAGCAGGCAGGGACGGGAGACCCAGTGCTTC. This sequence encodes CASRQGRETQCF.

This clonotype was seen only a few times. This chain links TRBV12-3 or TRBV12-4 with TRBJ1-5; D possibly corresponds to TRBD1 (5 bases). The CDR3 length is 13 residues. V was clipped by 6 bases and J by 6 bases, with 12 bases between them. The CDR3 DNA is TGTGCCAGCAGAAGGGGAGTAGGTCAGCCCCAGCATTTT. Protein sequence: CASRRGVGQPQHF.

The rearrangement links TRBV29-1 to TRBJ2-1; possibly TRBD1 or TRBD2 for D (6 bases each). This CDR3 spans 15 amino acids. The V end was cut by 7 bases, the J end by 0 bases, with 16 bases between. CDR1 is SQVTM, CDR2 ANQGSEA, per germline. The CDR3 here is CSAPRGVSSYNEQFF. Here the CDR3 DNA reads TGCAGCGCTCCGAGGGGGGTGAGCTCCTACAATGAGCAGTTCTTC.

This clonotype has ten or more counts. V is TRBV2 and J is TRBJ2-3, with 9 bases fitting TRBD2. The CDR3 sequence is 15 residues long. Germline V gene sequence: CDR1 SNHLY, CDR2 FYNNEI. V shed 5 bases, J shed 7 bases, and the junction held 10 bases outside the gene matches. DNA for the CDR3: TGTGCCAGCAGTACCTGGACTAGCGATTCGAATACGCAGTATTTT. The encoded protein is CASSTWTSDSNTQYF. The complete variable domain, with remaining parts taken from reference TRBV2 and TRBJ2-3, reads EPEVTQTPSHQVTQMGQEVILRCVPISNHLYFYWYRQILGQKVEFLVSFYNNEISEKSEIFDDQFSVERPDGSNFTLKIRSTKLEDSAMYFCASSTWTSDSNTQYFGPGTRLTVL.

This clonotype was counted once. The chain recombines TRBV5-6 with TRBJ1-5, with 8 bases lining up with TRBD1. The CDR3 has 17 residues. The V and J ends lost 1 base and 0 bases, in that order; junction bases with no gene match: 6. Germline CDR1 reads SGHDT; CDR2 reads YYEEEE. The CDR3 here is CASSLYRGAYSNQPQHF. The DNA of the CDR3 is TGTGCCAGCAGCTTGTACAGGGGGGCATATAGCAATCAGCCCCAGCATTTT.

This clonotype was observed many times. J is TRBJ1-2 and V is TRBV11-2, with D hard to call. Trimming shortened V by 1 base and J by 4 bases, and 13 bases separated the two germline ends. The germline V gene encodes CDR1 SGHAT and CDR2 FQNNGV. The CDR3 contains 15 residues. The CDR3 DNA follows: TGTGCCAGCAGCTTAGGTGCCCAAGCCTCCTATGGCTACACCTTC. This translates into CASSLGAQASYGYTF.

The chain is built from TRBV19 and TRBJ1-5; TRBD1 matches 10 bases. J gave up 7 bases and V 3 bases, and 3 bases lay outside the gene matches. CDR1 LNHDA and CDR2 SQIVND come from the germline V gene (reference sequence). The length of the CDR3 is 14 residues. DNA for the CDR3: TGTGCCAGTAGTATGGGACAGGGGTACCAGCCCCAGCATTTT. Its translation is CASSMGQGYQPQHF.

V and J are TRBV5-1 and TRBJ2-2, with 7 bases aligning to TRBD1. V shed 6 bases, J shed 1 base, and the junction held 15 bases outside the gene matches. CDR1 is SGHRS, CDR2 YFSETQ, per germline. The CDR3 consists of 18 residues. The CDR3 bases are TGCGCCAGCAACACATTCCAAACGGGACAGATGAACACCGGGGAGCTGTTTTTT. Encoded protein: CASNTFQTGQMNTGELFF.